Listed below are T cell receptor beta chains from one sample, sequenced in a study of cytomegalovirus exposure and HLA in healthy donors. Clones were sequenced by immunoSEQ multiplex PCR, and TCRdb holds only the in-frame ones, with some missing. The profile shows 260,000 or so clones, around nine tenths of them singletons. The specimen was PBMCs. These receptors came from a young man in good health and CMV-seronegative. Each CDR3 is given with its conserved first and last residue. D genes are given only for firm matches. Part of the rows lack a size; the others show once, few, many or a class for expanded clones.

cdr3_length j_call v_call d_call clone_size cdr3_aa cdr3_nt
14 TRBJ2-1 TRBV29-1 NA NA CSVEGRSSYNEQFF TGCAGCGTTGAAGGTAGGAGCTCCTACAATGAGCAGTTCTTC
15 TRBJ2-2 TRBV18 NA NA CASSPGTQSAGELFF TGTGCCAGCTCACCCGGGACACAATCCGCCGGGGAGCTGTTTTTT
14 TRBJ2-7 TRBV6-1 TRBD1 NA CASSRQGSSYEQYF TGTGCCAGCAGTCGACAGGGAAGCTCCTACGAGCAGTACTTC
16 TRBJ1-2 TRBV28 TRBD1 NA CASSQDRGKSSYGYTF TGTGCCAGCAGTCAGGACAGGGGGAAGTCTAGCTATGGCTACACCTTC
13 TRBJ1-2 TRBV9 NA few CASSLDRDYGYTF TGTGCCAGCAGCCTAGACAGAGACTATGGCTACACCTTC
13 TRBJ1-2 TRBV5-4 TRBD1 few CASSQGQVYGYTF TGTGCCAGCAGCCAGGGACAGGTCTATGGCTACACCTTC
14 TRBJ2-1 TRBV7-9 NA NA CASSSTRYIDEQFF TGTGCCAGCAGTTCGACTAGGTACATAGATGAGCAGTTCTTC
13 TRBJ1-4 TRBV25-1 NA NA CASSQGAREKLFF TGTGCCAGCAGCCAGGGTGCGCGGGAAAAACTGTTTTTT
13 TRBJ2-7 TRBV6-5 NA NA CASSYSYPYEQYF TGTGCCAGCAGTTACTCCTACCCCTACGAGCAGTACTTC
16 TRBJ2-1 TRBV5-1 NA NA CASSLVEGGQPNEQFF TGCGCCAGCAGCTTGGTAGAGGGGGGGCAGCCAAATGAGCAGTTCTTC
15 TRBJ2-1 TRBV27 TRBD1 NA CASSFKGTEFDEQFF TGTGCCAGCAGTTTTAAGGGGACAGAGTTCGATGAGCAGTTCTTC
18 TRBJ2-6 TRBV5-6 TRBD1 NA CASSGSGTGGLGANVLTF TGTGCCAGCAGCGGATCGGGGACAGGGGGGCTCGGGGCCAACGTCCTGACTTTC
14 TRBJ1-2 TRBV2 TRBD1 NA CASSETDRIYGYTF TGTGCCAGCAGTGAAACGGACAGGATCTATGGCTACACCTTC
14 TRBJ2-5 TRBV9 NA NA CASSSSGIAETQYF TGTGCCAGCAGCTCATCAGGGATTGCGGAGACCCAGTACTTC
13 TRBJ1-2 TRBV4-3 TRBD1 NA CASSQDRGLGYTF TGCGCCAGCAGCCAAGATAGGGGGCTCGGCTACACCTTC
17 TRBJ2-6 TRBV28 NA once CASSPGLLPSGANVLTF TGTGCCAGCAGCCCTGGACTCCTTCCCTCTGGGGCCAACGTCCTGACTTTC
14 TRBJ2-3 TRBV9 TRBD2 NA CASSASGSADTQYF TGTGCCAGCAGCGCGAGCGGGAGCGCAGATACGCAGTATTTT
14 TRBJ2-2 TRBV27 NA NA CASSYRQDTGELFF TGTGCCAGCAGTTACAGGCAGGACACCGGGGAGCTGTTTTTT
15 TRBJ2-7 TRBV27 TRBD1 NA CASSTQGAGSYEQYF TGTGCCAGCAGTACCCAGGGGGCTGGCTCGTACGAGCAGTACTTC